The entry that follows covers one TCR beta chain sequence. Its antigen is undetermined. The data stem from a study of T cell responses to AZD1222 COVID-19 vaccine. Study-level findings and limits: Females outnumbered males among donors, who were mostly white British; clonal diversity was possibly underestimated. Only six people who got AZD1222 tested seropositive at baseline.

Produced via immunoSEQ multiplex PCR; TCRdb's table is partial and in-frame only. The data hold 120,000 or so clones, with less than 90% observed a single time. In germline, CDR1 is SGHRS, CDR2 YFSETQ. V lost 5 bases and J lost 1; bases outside the gene matches: 8. This CDR3 has 16 residues. This chain links TRBV5-1 with TRBJ1-1; 10 bases line up with TRBD1. The sample was peripheral blood, taken on day 0 of AZD1222 vaccination. The clonotype was recovered from an adult in good health. CDR3 sequence reads: CASRPDRGSQNTEAFF. The CDR3 DNA follows: TGCGCCAGCAGACCGGACAGGGGGTCCCAGAACACTGAAGCTTTCTTT.